This T cell receptor beta chain was found in a study of blood T cell repertoires in COVID-19. For the study at large: Spain, Italy and the United States supplied samples that represented acute and convalescent COVID-19.

Germline assignment: CDR1 SGDLS and CDR2 YYNGEE. V lost 4 bases, J lost 3 bases, and 7 bases lay in between. CDR3 length: 12 residues. The Seattle site enrolled patients during active infection and followed them longitudinally. Profiling relied on immunoSEQ multiplex PCR, and the TCRdb table lists in-frame clones only, not all of them. The table lists 180,000 or so clones, over 80% of them singletons. This clone has more than one count but fewer than ten. The source is a woman aged 40 to 55 with COVID-19, enrolled during active disease. The gene calls are TRBV9 and TRBJ1-2; D not certain. Sequencing used peripheral blood. CDR3 loop: CASSPHDYGYTF. As DNA, the CDR3 is TGTGCCAGCAGCCCCCATGACTATGGCTACACCTTC.